This TCR beta chain was recovered during a study of CD8 T cells in Susac syndrome. The sample holds one count of this clonotype. CDR3 length: 12 amino acids. With 8 bases removed from V and 3 bases from J, the gap between germline ends came to 10 bases. CDR1 is SQVTM and CDR2 is ANQGSEA in the germline V gene. Patients with stable or active relapsing-remitting disease, all of them treatment-naive, made up the multiple sclerosis controls. With random hexamers, roughly 0.45 to 1 ug RNA was reverse transcribed. TCRdb independently ran MiXCR on the immunoSEQ multiplex PCR reads; one entry per CDR3 protein. The sample holds fewer than 250,000 distinct CDR3 sequences, around nine tenths seen once.

The receptor's source is a human donor with multiple sclerosis. The V and J genes are TRBV29-1 and TRBJ2-2, with D maybe TRBD2 (6 bases). The source material was CD8+ T cells from PBMCs. The CDR3 bases are TGCAGCATTACGGGGGACACCGGGGAGCTGTTTTTT. It is translated as CSITGDTGELFF.